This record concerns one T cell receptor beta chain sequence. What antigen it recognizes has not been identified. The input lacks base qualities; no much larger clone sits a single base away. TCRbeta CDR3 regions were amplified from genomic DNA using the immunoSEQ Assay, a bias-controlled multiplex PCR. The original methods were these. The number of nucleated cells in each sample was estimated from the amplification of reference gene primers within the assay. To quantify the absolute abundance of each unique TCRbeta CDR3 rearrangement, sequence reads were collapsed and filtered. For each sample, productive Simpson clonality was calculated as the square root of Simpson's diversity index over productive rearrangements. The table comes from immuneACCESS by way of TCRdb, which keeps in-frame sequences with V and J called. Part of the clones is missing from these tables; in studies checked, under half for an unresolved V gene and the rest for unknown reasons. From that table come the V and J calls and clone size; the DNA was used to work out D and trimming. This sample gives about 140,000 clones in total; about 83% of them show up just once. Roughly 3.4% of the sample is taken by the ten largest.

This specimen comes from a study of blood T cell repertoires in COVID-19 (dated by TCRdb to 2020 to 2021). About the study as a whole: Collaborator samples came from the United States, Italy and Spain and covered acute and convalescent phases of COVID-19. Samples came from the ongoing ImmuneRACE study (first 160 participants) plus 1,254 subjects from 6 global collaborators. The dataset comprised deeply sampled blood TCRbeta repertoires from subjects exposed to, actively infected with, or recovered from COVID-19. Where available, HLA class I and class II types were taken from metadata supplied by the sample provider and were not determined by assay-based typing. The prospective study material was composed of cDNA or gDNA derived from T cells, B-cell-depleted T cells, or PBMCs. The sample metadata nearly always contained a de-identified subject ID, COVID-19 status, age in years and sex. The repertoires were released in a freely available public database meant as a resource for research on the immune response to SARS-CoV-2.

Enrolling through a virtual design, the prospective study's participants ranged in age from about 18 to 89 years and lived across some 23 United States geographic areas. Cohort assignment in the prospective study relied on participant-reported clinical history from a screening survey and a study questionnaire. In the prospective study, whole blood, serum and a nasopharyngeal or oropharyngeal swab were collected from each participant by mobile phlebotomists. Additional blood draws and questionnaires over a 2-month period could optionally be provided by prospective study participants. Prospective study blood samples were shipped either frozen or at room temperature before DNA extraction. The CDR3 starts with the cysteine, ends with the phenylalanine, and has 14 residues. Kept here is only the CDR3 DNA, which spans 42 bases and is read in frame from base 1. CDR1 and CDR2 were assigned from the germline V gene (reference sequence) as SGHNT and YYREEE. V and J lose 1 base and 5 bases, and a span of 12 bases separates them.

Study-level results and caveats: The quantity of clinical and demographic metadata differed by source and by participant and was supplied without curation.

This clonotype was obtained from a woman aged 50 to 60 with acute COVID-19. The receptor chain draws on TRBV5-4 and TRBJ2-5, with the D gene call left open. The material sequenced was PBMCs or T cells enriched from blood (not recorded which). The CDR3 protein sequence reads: CASSLLQVSETQYF. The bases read TGTGCCAGCAGCTTGCTTCAGGTTTCGGAGACCCAGTACTTC.